The table lists the clone carrying this T cell receptor (beta chain) with a few counts. Its antigen is undetermined. The data stem from a study of shared clonotypes between healthy human individuals. The overall study: Researchers drew samples from a couple of women and a few men aged 18 to 49. Plates per donor: three CD4 naive, three CD4 memory, two CD8 naive, one CD8 memory.

CDR3 length: 14 residues. Trimming stripped 3 bases from V and 4 bases from J, with 12 bases between. Germline CDR1 is SGHVS and CDR2 is FNYEAQ. Per the authors' pipeline: Quality scores were absent from the junction-only immunoSEQ sequences, so filtering differed. Profiled with immunoSEQ multiplex PCR; TCRdb holds only in-frame clones, not every one. That table is the source of V, J and clone size, and D and trimming were worked out from the DNA. This sample carries about 2 million clones, around 96% of them seen once, and the ten largest clones take 1.2%. Study-wide findings and caveats: Non-shared clonotypes showed lower generation probabilities than clonotypes common to all four donors.

Naive CD8 cells lacked CD45RO and underwent positive selection for CCR7, leaving out terminally differentiated effector memory CD45RA+ cells. The TCR was taken from a man younger than 35 in good health. This chain uses TRBV7-6 with TRBJ1-1, with D maybe TRBD1 (5 bases). The sequenced sample consisted of naive CD8+ T cells sorted from blood. The CDR3 DNA is TGTGCCAGCAGCTTGGGGGTTGGGACCACTGAAGCTTTCTTT. This gives the protein CASSLGVGTTEAFF.